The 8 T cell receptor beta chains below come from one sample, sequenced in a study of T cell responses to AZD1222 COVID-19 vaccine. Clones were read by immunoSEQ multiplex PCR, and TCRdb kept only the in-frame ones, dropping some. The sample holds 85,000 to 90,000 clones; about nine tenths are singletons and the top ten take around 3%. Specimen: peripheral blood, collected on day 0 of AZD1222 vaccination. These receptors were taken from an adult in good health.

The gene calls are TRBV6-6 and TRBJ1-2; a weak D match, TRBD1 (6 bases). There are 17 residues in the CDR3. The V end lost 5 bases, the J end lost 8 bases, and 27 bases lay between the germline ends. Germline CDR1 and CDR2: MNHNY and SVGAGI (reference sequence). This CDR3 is CASSRYLGLQGRGGYTF. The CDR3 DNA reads TGTGCCAGCAGTCGATACCTGGGGCTACAGGGTAGAGGAGGCTACACCTTC.

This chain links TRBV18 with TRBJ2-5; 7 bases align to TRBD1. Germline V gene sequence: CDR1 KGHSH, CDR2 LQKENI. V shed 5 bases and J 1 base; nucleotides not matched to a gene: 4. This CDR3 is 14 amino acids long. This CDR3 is CASSARDSQETQYF. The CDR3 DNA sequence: TGTGCCAGCTCAGCCCGGGACAGCCAAGAGACCCAGTACTTC. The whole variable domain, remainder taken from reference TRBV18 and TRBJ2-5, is NAGVMQNPRHLVRRRGQEARLRCSPMKGHSHVYWYRQLPEEGLKFMVYLQKENIIDESGMPKERFSAEFPKEGPSILRIQQVVRGDSAAYFCASSARDSQETQYFGPGTRLLVL.

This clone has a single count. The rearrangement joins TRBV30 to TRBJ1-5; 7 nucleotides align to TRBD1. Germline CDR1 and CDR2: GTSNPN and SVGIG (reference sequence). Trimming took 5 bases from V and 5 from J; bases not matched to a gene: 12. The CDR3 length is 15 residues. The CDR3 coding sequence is TGTGCCTGGGGGAAGCCTGACAGGGAGTATCAGCCCCAGCATTTT. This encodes CAWGKPDREYQPQHF.

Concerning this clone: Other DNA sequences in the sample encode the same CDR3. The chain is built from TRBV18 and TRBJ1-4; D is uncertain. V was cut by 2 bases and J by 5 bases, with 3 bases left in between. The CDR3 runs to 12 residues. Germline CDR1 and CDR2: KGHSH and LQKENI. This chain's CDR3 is CASSPGNEKLFF. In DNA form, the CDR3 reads TGTGCCAGCTCACCAGGGAATGAAAAACTGTTTTTT.

This CDR3 reads CASPKFLLNQETQYF. CDR3 nucleotides: TGTGCCAGTCCCAAGTTCCTGTTAAACCAAGAGACCCAGTACTTC. V usage is TRBV19 and J usage is TRBJ2-5; D not resolved. CDR1 LNHDA and CDR2 SQIVND come from the germline V gene (reference sequence). There are 15 residues in the CDR3. V dropped 8 bases and J dropped 0 bases, with 16 bases sitting between them.

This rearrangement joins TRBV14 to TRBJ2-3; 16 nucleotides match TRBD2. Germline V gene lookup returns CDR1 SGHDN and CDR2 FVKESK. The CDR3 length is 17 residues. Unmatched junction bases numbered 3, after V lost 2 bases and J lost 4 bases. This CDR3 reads CASSQPGLAGGPDTQYF. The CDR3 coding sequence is TGTGCCAGCAGCCAACCGGGACTAGCGGGAGGGCCAGATACGCAGTATTTT.

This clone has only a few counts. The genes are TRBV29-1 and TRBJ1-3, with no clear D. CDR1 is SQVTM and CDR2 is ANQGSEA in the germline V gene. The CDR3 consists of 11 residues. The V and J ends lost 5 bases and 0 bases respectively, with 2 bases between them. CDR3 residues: CSVNSGNTIYF. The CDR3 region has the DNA TGCAGCGTTAACTCTGGAAACACCATATATTTT.

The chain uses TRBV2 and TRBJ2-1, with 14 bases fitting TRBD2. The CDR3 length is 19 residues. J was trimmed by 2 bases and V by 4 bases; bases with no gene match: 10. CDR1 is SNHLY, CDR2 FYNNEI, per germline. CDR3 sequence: CASSGLGLAGGLTYNEQFF. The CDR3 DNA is TGTGCCAGCAGTGGCCTAGGACTAGCGGGGGGCCTTACCTACAATGAGCAGTTCTTC.